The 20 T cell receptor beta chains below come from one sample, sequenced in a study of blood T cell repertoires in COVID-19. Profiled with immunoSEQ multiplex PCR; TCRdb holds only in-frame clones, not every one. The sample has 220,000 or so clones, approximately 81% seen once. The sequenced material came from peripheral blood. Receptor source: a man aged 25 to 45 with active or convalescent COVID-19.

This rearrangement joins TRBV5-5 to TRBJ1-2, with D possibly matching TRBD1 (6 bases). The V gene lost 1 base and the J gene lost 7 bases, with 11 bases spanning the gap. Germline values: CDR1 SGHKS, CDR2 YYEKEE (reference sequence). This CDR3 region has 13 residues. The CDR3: CASSLTLTGGYTF. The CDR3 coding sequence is TGTGCCAGCAGCTTGACCCTGACAGGTGGCTACACCTTC.

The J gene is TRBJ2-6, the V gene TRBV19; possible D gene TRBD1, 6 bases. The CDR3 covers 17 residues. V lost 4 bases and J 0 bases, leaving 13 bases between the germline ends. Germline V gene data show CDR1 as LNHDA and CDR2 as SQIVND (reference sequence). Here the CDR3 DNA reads TGTGCCAGTAGTAAAAGGCAGGGGAGCTCTGGGGCCAACGTCCTGACTTTC. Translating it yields CASSKRQGSSGANVLTF. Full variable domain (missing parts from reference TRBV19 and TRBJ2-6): DGGITQSPKYLFRKEGQNVTLSCEQNLNHDAMYWYRQDPGQGLRLIYYSQIVNDFQKGDIAEGYSVSREKKESFPLTVTSAQKNPTAFYLCASSKRQGSSGANVLTFGAGSRLTVL.

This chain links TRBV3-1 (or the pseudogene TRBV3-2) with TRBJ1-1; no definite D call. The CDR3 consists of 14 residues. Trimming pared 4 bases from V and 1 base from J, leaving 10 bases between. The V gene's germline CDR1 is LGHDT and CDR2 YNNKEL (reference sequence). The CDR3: CASSREGPNTEAFF. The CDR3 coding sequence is TGTGCCAGCAGCCGAGAGGGCCCGAACACTGAAGCTTTCTTT.

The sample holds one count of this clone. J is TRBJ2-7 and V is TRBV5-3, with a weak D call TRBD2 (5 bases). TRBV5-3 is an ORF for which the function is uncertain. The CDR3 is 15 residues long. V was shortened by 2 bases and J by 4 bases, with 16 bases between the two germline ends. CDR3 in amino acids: CARSLRLLQAYEQYF. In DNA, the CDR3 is TGTGCCAGAAGCTTAAGACTACTCCAGGCTTACGAGCAGTACTTC.

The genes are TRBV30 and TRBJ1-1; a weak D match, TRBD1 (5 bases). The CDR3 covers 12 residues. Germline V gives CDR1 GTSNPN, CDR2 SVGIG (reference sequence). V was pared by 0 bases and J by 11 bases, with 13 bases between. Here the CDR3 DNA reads TGTGCCTGGAGTGTAAACGGCAGGGTTGCTTTCTTT. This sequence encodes CAWSVNGRVAFF.

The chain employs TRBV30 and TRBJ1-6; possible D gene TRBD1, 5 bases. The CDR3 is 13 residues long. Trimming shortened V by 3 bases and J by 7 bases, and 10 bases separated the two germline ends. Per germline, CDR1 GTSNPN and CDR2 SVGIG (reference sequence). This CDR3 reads CAWRGLTNSPLHF. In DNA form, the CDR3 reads TGTGCCTGGAGGGGACTGACGAATTCACCCCTCCACTTT.

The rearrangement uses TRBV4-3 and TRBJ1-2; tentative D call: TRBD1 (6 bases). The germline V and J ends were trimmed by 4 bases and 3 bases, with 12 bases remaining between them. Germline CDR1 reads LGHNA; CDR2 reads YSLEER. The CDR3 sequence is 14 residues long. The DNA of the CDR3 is TGCGCCAGCAGCCCATACAGGGTTGACTATGGCTACACCTTC. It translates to CASSPYRVDYGYTF.

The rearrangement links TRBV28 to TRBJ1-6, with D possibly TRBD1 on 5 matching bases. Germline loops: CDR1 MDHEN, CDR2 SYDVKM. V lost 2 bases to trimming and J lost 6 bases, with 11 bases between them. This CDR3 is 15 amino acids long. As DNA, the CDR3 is TGTGCCAGCAGTTTAACCGGGACTTCTAATTCACCCCTCCACTTT. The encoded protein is CASSLTGTSNSPLHF.

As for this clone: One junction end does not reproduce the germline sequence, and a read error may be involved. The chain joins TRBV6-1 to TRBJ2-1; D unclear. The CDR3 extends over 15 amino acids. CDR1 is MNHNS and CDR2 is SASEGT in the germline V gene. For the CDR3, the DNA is TGTGCCAGCAGAGAAGACCGGAGCTCCTACAATGAGCAGTTCTTC. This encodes CASREDRSSYNEQFF.

The CDR3: CAISDRTLNTEAFF. CDR3 nucleotides: TGTGCCATCAGTGACCGGACATTGAACACTGAAGCTTTCTTT. The rearrangement joins TRBV10-3 to TRBJ1-1, with a possible D match to TRBD1 (5 bases). CDR1 and CDR2 from the germline V gene are ENHRY and SYGVKD. V was pared by 3 bases and J by 0 bases, with 8 bases between. The CDR3 consists of 14 residues.

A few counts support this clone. DNA for the CDR3: TGTGCCAGCAGCTTAGTCAGGGGGCGATCAACTAATGAAAAACTGTTTTTT. Residues: CASSLVRGRSTNEKLFF. The genes are TRBV7-2 and TRBJ1-4, with 8 positions matching TRBD1. CDR1 and CDR2 (germline): SGHTA, FQGNSA. V lost 1 base, J lost 0 bases, and 4 bases stayed unmatched. The CDR3 has 17 amino acids.

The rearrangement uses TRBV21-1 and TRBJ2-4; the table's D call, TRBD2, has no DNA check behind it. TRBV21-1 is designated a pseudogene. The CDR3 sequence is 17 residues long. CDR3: CASSKGGGAFAKNIQYF. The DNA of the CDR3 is TGTGCCAGCAGCAAAGGTGGGGGGGCGTTCGCCAAAAACATTCAGTACTTC.

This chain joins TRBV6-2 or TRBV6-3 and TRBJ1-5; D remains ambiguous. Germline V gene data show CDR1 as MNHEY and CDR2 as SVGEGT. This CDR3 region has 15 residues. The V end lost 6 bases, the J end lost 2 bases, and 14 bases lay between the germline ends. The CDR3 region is CASSHDWEGNQPQHF. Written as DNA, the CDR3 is TGTGCCAGCAGCCACGATTGGGAGGGCAATCAGCCCCAGCATTTT.

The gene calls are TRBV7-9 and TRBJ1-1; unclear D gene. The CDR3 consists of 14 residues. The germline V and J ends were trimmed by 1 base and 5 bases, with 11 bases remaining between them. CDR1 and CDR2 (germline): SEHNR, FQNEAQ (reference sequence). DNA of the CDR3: TGTGCCAGCAGCTTAGGGACTCTTGGTACTGAAGCTTTCTTT. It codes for CASSLGTLGTEAFF.

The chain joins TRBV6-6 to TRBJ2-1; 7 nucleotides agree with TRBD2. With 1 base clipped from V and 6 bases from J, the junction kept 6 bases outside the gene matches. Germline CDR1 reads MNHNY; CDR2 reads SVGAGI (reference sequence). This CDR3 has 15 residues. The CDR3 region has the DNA TGTGCCAGCAGTTACTGGGTAGCGGGTCCCAATGAGCAGTTCTTC. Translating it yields CASSYWVAGPNEQFF.

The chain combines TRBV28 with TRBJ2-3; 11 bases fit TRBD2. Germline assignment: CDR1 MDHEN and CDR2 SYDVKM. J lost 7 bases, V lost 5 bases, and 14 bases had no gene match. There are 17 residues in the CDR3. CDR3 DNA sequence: TGTGCCAGCAGTCCTCCCTACCTAGCGGGGGGTTGGAATACGCAGTATTTT. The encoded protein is CASSPPYLAGGWNTQYF.

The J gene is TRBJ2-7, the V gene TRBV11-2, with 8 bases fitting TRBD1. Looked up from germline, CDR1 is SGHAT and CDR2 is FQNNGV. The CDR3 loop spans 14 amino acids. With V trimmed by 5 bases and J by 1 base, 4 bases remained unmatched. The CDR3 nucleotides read TGTGCCAGCAGCCGGGACAGGAAGTCCTACGAGCAGTACTTC. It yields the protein CASSRDRKSYEQYF.

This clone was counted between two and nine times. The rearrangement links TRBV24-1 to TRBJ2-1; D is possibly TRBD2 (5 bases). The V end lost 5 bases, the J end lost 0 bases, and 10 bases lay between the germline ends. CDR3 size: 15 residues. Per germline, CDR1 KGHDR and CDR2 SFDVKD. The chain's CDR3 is CATSVSGLSYNEQFF. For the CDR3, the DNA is TGTGCCACCAGTGTAAGCGGCCTCTCCTACAATGAGCAGTTCTTC.

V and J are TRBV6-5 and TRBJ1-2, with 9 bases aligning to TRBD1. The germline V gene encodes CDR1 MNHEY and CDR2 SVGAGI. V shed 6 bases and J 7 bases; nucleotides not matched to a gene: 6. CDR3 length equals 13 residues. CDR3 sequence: CASSTQGAGGYTF. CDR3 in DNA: TGTGCCAGCAGCACACAGGGGGCGGGTGGCTACACCTTC.

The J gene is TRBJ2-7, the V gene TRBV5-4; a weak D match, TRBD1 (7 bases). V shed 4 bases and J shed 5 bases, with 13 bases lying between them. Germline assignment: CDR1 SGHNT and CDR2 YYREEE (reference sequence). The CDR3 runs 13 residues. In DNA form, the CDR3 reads TGTGCCAGCAGCGCGGGACAGACCCACGAGCAGTACTTC. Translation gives CASSAGQTHEQYF.